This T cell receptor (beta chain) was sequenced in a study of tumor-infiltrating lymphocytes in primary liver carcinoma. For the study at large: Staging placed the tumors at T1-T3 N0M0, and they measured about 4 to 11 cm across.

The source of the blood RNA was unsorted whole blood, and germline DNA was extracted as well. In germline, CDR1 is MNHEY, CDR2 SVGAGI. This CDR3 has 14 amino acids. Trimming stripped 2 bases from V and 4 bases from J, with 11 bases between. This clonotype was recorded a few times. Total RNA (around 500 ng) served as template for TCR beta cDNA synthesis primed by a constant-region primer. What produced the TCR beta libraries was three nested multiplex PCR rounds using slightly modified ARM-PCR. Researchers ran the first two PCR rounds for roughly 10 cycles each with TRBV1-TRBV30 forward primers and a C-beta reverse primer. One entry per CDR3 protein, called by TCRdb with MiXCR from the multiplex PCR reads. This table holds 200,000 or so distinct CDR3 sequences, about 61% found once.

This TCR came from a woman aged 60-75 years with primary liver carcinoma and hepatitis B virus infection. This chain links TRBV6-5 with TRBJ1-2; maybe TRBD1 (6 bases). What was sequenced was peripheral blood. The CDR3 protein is CASSYGGQPYGYTF. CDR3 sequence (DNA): TGTGCCAGCAGTTACGGGGGACAACCCTATGGCTACACCTTC.